Listed below are T cell receptor beta chains from one sample, sequenced in a study of blood T cell repertoires in COVID-19. The protocol was immunoSEQ multiplex PCR, while the TCRdb copy is restricted to in-frame clones and leaves out a portion. Here the sample spans more than 300,000 clones, roughly nine tenths being singletons. Sequenced material: peripheral blood. The receptor set was obtained from a man between 18 and 29 years old who had recovered from COVID-19. The CDR3 runs from the conserved cysteine through the conserved F or W. The D gene is left open where the match is weak. Rows may omit the clone size; those that give it use once, few, many or a size class.

J: TRBJ1-6; D: .; V: TRBV12-5; size: .; CDR3: CASGPGNSPLHF; DNA: TGTGCTAGTGGGCCGGGGAATTCACCCCTCCACTTT
J: TRBJ2-7; D: .; V: TRBV6-2/TRBV6-3; size: .; CDR3: CASSRPTGENYEQYF; DNA: TGTGCCAGCAGTCGACCGACAGGAGAAAACTACGAGCAGTACTTC
J: TRBJ1-4; D: .; V: TRBV6-5; size: .; CDR3: CASSYGQGSNEKLFF; DNA: TGTGCCAGCAGTTACGGGCAGGGGTCTAATGAAAAACTGTTTTTT
J: TRBJ1-1; D: .; V: TRBV7-2; size: .; CDR3: CASSSFRGPMAEAFF; DNA: TGTGCCAGCAGCTCTTTCAGGGGTCCGATGGCTGAAGCTTTCTTT
J: TRBJ2-1; D: .; V: TRBV19; size: few; CDR3: CASSSPLDLASEQFF; DNA: TGTGCCAGTAGTAGCCCCCTCGACCTAGCTAGTGAGCAGTTCTTC
J: TRBJ2-1; D: TRBD2; V: TRBV28; size: .; CDR3: CASSQISGRGYNEQFF; DNA: TGTGCCAGCAGTCAAATAAGCGGGAGGGGCTACAATGAGCAGTTCTTC
J: TRBJ1-2; D: TRBD1; V: TRBV5-1; size: .; CDR3: CASSGGQPFDYTF; DNA: TGCGCCAGCAGCGGGGGACAGCCCTTCGACTACACCTTC
J: TRBJ2-3; D: TRBD2; V: TRBV9; size: .; CDR3: CASSDSGASTDTQYF; DNA: TGTGCCAGCAGCGATAGCGGGGCTAGCACAGATACGCAGTATTTT
J: TRBJ1-2; D: TRBD1; V: TRBV6-5; size: .; CDR3: CASRYGGGGAGGYTF; DNA: TGTGCCAGCAGATACGGCGGAGGGGGCGCGGGCGGCTACACCTTC
J: TRBJ1-4; D: .; V: TRBV10-1; size: .; CDR3: CASSMTGEKLFF; DNA: TGCGCCAGCAGTATGACAGGCGAAAAACTGTTTTTT
J: TRBJ2-7; D: TRBD1; V: TRBV11-1; size: .; CDR3: CASSSGQGLGEQYF; DNA: TGTGCCAGCAGCTCGGGACAGGGGCTAGGCGAGCAGTACTTC
J: TRBJ2-7; D: TRBD1; V: TRBV5-1; size: few; CDR3: CASSRGSGTGVYEQYF; DNA: TGCGCCAGCAGTCGGGGATCCGGGACAGGGGTCTACGAGCAGTACTTC
J: TRBJ2-7; D: TRBD2; V: TRBV19; size: .; CDR3: CASSTIRTSGSYEQYF; DNA: TGTGCCAGTAGTACCATCCGGACTAGCGGATCCTACGAGCAGTACTTC
J: TRBJ1-2; D: .; V: TRBV3-1/TRBV3-2; size: .; CDR3: CASSPGSSGVQYGYTF; DNA: TGTGCCAGCAGCCCCGGGTCGTCAGGGGTCCAGTATGGCTACACCTTC
J: TRBJ1-1; D: TRBD1; V: TRBV11-2; size: .; CDR3: CASSRGLIEAFF; DNA: TGTGCCAGCAGCAGGGGGCTGATTGAAGCTTTCTTT
J: TRBJ1-1; D: .; V: TRBV7-9; size: .; CDR3: CASSLGGTSNTEAFF; DNA: TGTGCCAGCAGCTTAGGAGGGACATCGAACACTGAAGCTTTCTTT
J: TRBJ1-5; D: TRBD1; V: TRBV19; size: .; CDR3: CASSGTGGFNQPQHF; DNA: TGTGCCAGTAGTGGAACAGGGGGCTTCAATCAGCCCCAGCATTTT
J: TRBJ2-7; D: TRBD2; V: TRBV11-2; size: .; CDR3: CASSLVPLAGDSYEQYF; DNA: TGTGCCAGCAGCTTAGTCCCTCTAGCGGGGGACTCCTACGAGCAGTACTTC
J: TRBJ2-7; D: .; V: TRBV6-2/TRBV6-3; size: .; CDR3: CASSYGWGVNEQYF; DNA: TGTGCCAGCAGTTACGGCTGGGGCGTCAACGAGCAGTACTTC
J: TRBJ1-1; D: .; V: TRBV6-6; size: .; CDR3: CASSYRERGNTEAFF; DNA: TGTGCCAGCAGTTACCGGGAACGCGGGAACACTGAAGCTTTCTTT
J: TRBJ2-6; D: .; V: TRBV6-1; size: .; CDR3: CASSAHSRLPSGANVLTF; DNA: TGTGCCAGCAGTGCCCATAGTCGGTTGCCCTCTGGGGCCAACGTCCTGACTTTC
J: TRBJ2-3; D: TRBD1; V: TRBV2; size: .; CDR3: CASRETDRVGSESTDTQYF; DNA: TGTGCCAGCAGGGAAACTGACAGGGTAGGGAGTGAGAGCACAGATACGCAGTATTTT
J: TRBJ2-6; D: .; V: TRBV9; size: .; CDR3: CASSASQDGAGANVLTF; DNA: TGTGCCAGCAGCGCTAGCCAGGACGGTGCCGGGGCCAACGTCCTGACTTTC
J: TRBJ2-1; D: TRBD1; V: TRBV7-3; size: .; CDR3: CASSTQGALYNEQFF; DNA: TGTGCCAGCAGCACTCAGGGGGCGTTATACAATGAGCAGTTCTTC
J: TRBJ2-7; D: TRBD1; V: TRBV6-1; size: .; CDR3: CASSEPGTGGREQYF; DNA: TGTGCCAGCAGTGAACCCGGGACAGGGGGCAGAGAGCAGTACTTC
J: TRBJ1-2; D: .; V: TRBV30; size: .; CDR3: CAWTANYGYTF; DNA: TGTGCCTGGACAGCTAACTATGGCTACACCTTC
J: TRBJ1-3; D: TRBD1; V: TRBV6-5; size: .; CDR3: CASSYLTTGQGNTIYF; DNA: TGTGCCAGCAGTTACCTAACGACAGGGCAGGGAAACACCATATATTTT
J: TRBJ1-5; D: TRBD1; V: TRBV5-4; size: .; CDR3: CASSLTGTGTDSNQPQHF; DNA: TGTGCCAGCAGCTTGACTGGGACAGGGACGGATAGCAATCAGCCCCAGCATTTT
J: TRBJ2-1; D: .; V: TRBV11-2; size: once; CDR3: CASSQDWSSYNEQFF; DNA: TGTGCCAGCAGCCAGGACTGGAGCTCCTACAATGAGCAGTTCTTC
J: TRBJ2-1; D: TRBD1; V: TRBV29-1; size: .; CDR3: CSVHRGNEQFF; DNA: TGCAGCGTTCACAGGGGCAATGAGCAGTTCTTC
J: TRBJ2-7; D: .; V: TRBV5-1; size: .; CDR3: CASSSAAISYEQYF; DNA: TGCGCCAGCAGCTCGGCGGCGATATCCTACGAGCAGTACTTC
J: TRBJ1-2; D: .; V: TRBV9; size: .; CDR3: CASNSGFNYGYTF; DNA: TGTGCCAGCAATTCAGGGTTTAACTATGGCTACACCTTC
J: TRBJ2-7; D: .; V: TRBV21-1; size: .; CDR3: CASSKSPSYEQYF; DNA: TGTGCCAGCAGCAAGTCCCCTTCCTACGAGCAGTACTTC
J: TRBJ2-7; D: TRBD2; V: TRBV6-5; size: .; CDR3: CASGRVYEQYF; DNA: TGTGCCAGCGGGAGGGTTTACGAGCAGTACTTC
J: TRBJ2-1; D: TRBD2; V: TRBV5-4; size: .; CDR3: CASSTGGGSEQFF; DNA: TGTGCCAGCAGCACCGGGGGGGGAAGTGAGCAGTTCTTC
J: TRBJ1-4; D: .; V: TRBV5-1; size: .; CDR3: CASSEGAGNEKLFF; DNA: TGCGCCAGCAGTGAAGGGGCAGGTAATGAAAAACTGTTTTTT
J: TRBJ2-7; D: .; V: TRBV28; size: .; CDR3: CASSLRQIEQYF; DNA: TGTGCCAGCAGTTTAAGACAAATCGAGCAGTACTTC
J: TRBJ2-3; D: .; V: TRBV5-1; size: .; CDR3: CASSPGSTDTQYF; DNA: TGCGCCAGCAGCCCGGGAAGCACAGATACGCAGTATTTT
J: TRBJ1-3; D: .; V: TRBV10-1; size: .; CDR3: CASSDPTTVGNTIYF; DNA: TGCGCCAGCAGTGATCCTACCACAGTGGGAAACACCATATATTTT
J: TRBJ1-4; D: .; V: TRBV6-6; size: .; CDR3: CASRKGEANEKLFF; DNA: TGTGCCAGCAGGAAAGGGGAGGCTAATGAAAAACTGTTTTTT
J: TRBJ2-2; D: TRBD2; V: TRBV6-5; size: .; CDR3: CASSYRSGANTGELFF; DNA: TGTGCCAGCAGTTACCGTAGCGGGGCCAACACCGGGGAGCTGTTTTTT